What follows describes a single TCR beta chain. These data belong to a study of blood T cell repertoires in COVID-19. Study as a whole: Some COVID-19 samples were acute and others convalescent; all came from the United States, Italy and Spain. The cDNA or gDNA used as material had been derived from T cells, B-cell-depleted T cells, or PBMCs.

Germline V gene data show CDR1 as SGHRS and CDR2 as YFSETQ. There are 13 residues in the CDR3. Trimming took 6 bases from V and 1 from J, leaving 10 bases between them. In the authors' methods: Estimation of nucleated cell counts was performed using reference gene primer amplification. Clones were read by immunoSEQ multiplex PCR, and TCRdb kept only the in-frame ones, dropping some. The V and J calls and clone size come from that table; D and trimming were worked out from the DNA. Found here are roughly 100,000 clones, around 74% of them singletons; the top ten hold approximately 20%. The clonotype originates from a woman between 70 and 85 years old with acute or convalescent COVID-19. The chain carries TRBV5-1 and TRBJ1-1; a possible D gene is TRBD1 (5 bases). Material: peripheral blood. CDR3: CASKWGGNTEAFF. As DNA, the CDR3 is TGCGCCAGCAAATGGGGGGGGAACACTGAAGCTTTCTTT.